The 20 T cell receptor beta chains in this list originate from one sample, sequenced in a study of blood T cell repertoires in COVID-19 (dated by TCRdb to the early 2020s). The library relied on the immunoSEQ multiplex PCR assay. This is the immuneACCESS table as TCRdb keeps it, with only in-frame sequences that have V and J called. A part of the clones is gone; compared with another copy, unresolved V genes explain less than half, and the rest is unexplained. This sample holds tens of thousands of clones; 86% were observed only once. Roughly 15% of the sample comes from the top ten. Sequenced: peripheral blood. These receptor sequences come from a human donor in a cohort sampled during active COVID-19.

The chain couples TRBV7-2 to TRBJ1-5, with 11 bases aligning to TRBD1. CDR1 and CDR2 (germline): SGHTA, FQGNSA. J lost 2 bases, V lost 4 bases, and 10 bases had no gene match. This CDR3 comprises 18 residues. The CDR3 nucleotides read TGTGCCAGCAGCTGGACAGGGGGCTCTGGAATGGGCAATCAGCCCCAGCATTTT. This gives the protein CASSWTGGSGMGNQPQHF. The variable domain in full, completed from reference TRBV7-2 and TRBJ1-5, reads GAGVSQSPSNKVTEKGKDVELRCDPISGHTALYWYRQSLGQGLEFLIYFQGNSAPDKSGLPSDRFSAERTGGSVSTLTIQRTQQEDSAVYLCASSWTGGSGMGNQPQHFGDGTRLSIL.

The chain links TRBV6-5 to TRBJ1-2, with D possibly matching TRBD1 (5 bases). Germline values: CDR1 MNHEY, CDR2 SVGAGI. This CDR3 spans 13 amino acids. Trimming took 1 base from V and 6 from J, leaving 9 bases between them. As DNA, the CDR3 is TGTGCCAGCAGTTACTGGGGGGGAAATGGCTACACCTTC. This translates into CASSYWGGNGYTF.

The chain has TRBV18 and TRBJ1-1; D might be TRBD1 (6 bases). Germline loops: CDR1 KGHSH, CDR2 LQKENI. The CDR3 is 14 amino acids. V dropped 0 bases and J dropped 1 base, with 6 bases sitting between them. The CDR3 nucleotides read TGTGCCAGCTCACCACCAGGGGGGAACACTGAAGCTTTCTTT. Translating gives CASSPPGGNTEAFF.

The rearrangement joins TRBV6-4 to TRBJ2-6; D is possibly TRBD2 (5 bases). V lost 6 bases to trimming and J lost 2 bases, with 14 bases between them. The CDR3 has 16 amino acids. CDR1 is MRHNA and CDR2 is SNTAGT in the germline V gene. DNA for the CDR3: TGTGCCAGCAGCGACATAGGCGGGCCTGGGGCCAACGTCCTGACTTTC. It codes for CASSDIGGPGANVLTF.

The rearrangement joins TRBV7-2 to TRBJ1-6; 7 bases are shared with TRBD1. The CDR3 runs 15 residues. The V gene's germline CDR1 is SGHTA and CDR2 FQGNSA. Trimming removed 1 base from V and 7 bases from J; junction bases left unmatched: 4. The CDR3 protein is CASSLGGQENSPLHF. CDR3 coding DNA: TGTGCCAGCAGCTTAGGAGGACAGGAGAATTCACCCCTCCACTTT.

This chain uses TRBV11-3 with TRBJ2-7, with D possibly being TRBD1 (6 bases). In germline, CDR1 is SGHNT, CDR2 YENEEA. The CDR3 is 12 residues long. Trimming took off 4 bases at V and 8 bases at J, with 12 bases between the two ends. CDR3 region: CASSSGQLKQYF. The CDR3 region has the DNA TGTGCCAGCAGCTCAGGACAGCTTAAGCAGTACTTC.

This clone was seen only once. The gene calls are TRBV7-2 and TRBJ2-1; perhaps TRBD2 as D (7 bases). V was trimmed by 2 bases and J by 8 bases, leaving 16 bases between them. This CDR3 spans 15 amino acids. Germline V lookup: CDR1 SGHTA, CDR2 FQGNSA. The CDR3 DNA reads TGTGCCAGCAGCTTATTGGTTAGGGGGGGCGATGAGCAGTTCTTC. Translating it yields CASSLLVRGGDEQFF.

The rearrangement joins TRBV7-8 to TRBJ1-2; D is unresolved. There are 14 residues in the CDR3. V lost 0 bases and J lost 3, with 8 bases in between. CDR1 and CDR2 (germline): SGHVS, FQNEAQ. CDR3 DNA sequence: TGTGCCAGCAGCTTAGCGACGGGTTACTATGGCTACACCTTC. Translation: CASSLATGYYGYTF.

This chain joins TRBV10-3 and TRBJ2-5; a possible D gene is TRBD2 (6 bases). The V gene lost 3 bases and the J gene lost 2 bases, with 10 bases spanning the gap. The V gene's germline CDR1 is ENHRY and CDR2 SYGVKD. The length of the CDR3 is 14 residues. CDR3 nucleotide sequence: TGTGCCATCAGTGATCGGCGGGGACAAGAGACCCAGTACTTC. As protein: CAISDRRGQETQYF.

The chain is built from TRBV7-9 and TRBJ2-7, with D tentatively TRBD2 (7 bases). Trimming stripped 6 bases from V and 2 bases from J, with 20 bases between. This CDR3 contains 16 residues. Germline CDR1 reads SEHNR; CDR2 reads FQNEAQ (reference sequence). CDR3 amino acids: CASSPGGTGRPYEQYF. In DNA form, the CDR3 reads TGTGCCAGCAGTCCGGGGGGCACAGGGAGGCCCTACGAGCAGTACTTC.

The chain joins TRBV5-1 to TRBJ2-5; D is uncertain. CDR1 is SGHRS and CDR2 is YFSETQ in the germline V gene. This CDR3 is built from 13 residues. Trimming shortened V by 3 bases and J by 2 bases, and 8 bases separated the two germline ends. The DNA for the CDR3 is TGCGCCAGCAGCTGGGCCTCACAAGAGACCCAGTACTTC. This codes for CASSWASQETQYF.

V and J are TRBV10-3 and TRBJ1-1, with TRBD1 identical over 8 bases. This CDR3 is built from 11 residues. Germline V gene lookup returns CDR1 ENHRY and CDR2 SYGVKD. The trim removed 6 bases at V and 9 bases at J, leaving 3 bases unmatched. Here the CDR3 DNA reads TGTGCCATCAGAGGGGACAGGAAAGCTTTCTTT. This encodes CAIRGDRKAFF.

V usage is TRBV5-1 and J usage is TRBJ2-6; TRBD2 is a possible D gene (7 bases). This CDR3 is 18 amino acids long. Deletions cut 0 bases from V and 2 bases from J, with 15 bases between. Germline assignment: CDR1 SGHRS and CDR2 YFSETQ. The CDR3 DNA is TGCGCCAGCAGCTTGGGAGGGGGACTAAAGGCTGGGGCCAACGTCCTGACTTTC. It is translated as CASSLGGGLKAGANVLTF. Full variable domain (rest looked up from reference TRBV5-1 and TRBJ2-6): KAGVTQTPRYLIKTRGQQVTLSCSPISGHRSVSWYQQTPGQGLQFLFEYFSETQRNKGNFPGRFSGRQFSNSRSEMNVSTLELGDSALYLCASSLGGGLKAGANVLTFGAGSRLTVL.

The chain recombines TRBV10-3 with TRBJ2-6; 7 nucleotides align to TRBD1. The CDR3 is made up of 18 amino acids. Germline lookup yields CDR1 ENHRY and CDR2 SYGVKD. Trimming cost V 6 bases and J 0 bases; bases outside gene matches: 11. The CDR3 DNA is TGTGCCATCAGCCCTCACCGGGACAGTTACTCTGGGGCCAACGTCCTGACTTTC. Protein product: CAISPHRDSYSGANVLTF.

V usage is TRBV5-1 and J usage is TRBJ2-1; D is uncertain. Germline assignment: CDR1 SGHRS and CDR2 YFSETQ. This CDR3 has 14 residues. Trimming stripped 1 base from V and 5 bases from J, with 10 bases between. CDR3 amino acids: CASSLFQYDNEQFF. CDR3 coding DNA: TGCGCCAGCAGCTTGTTCCAGTACGACAATGAGCAGTTCTTC.

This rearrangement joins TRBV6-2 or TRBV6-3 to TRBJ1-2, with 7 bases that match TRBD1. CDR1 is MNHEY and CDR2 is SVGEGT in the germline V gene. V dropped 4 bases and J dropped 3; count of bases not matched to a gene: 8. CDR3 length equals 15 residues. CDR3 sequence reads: CASSSLTGRYYGYTF. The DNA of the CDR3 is TGTGCCAGCAGTTCATTGACAGGGCGCTACTATGGCTACACCTTC.

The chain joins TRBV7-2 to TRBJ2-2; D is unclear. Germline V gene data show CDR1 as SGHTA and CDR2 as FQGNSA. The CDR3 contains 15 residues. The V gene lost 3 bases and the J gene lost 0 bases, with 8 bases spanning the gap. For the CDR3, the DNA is TGTGCCAGCAGCTTTCGAGGAGCGAACACCGGGGAGCTGTTTTTT. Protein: CASSFRGANTGELFF.

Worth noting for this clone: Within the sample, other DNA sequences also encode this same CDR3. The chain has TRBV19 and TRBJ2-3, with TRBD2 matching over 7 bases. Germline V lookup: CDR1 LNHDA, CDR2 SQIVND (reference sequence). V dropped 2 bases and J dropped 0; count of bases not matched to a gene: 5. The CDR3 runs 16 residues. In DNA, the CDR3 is TGTGCCAGTAGTATACGGAGCGGGACTAGCACAGATACGCAGTATTTT. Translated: CASSIRSGTSTDTQYF.

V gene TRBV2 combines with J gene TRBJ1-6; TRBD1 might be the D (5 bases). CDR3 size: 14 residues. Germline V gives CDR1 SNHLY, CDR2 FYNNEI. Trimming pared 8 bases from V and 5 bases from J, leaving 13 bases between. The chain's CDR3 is CASRETANNSPLHF. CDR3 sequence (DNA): TGTGCCAGCCGAGAGACAGCTAATAATTCACCCCTCCACTTT.

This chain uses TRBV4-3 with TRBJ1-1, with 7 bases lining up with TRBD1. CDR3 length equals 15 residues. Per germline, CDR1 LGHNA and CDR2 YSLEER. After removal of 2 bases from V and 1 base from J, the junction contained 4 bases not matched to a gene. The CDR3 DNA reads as TGCGCCAGCAGCCAATGGGACAGTCCGAACACTGAAGCTTTCTTT. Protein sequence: CASSQWDSPNTEAFF.